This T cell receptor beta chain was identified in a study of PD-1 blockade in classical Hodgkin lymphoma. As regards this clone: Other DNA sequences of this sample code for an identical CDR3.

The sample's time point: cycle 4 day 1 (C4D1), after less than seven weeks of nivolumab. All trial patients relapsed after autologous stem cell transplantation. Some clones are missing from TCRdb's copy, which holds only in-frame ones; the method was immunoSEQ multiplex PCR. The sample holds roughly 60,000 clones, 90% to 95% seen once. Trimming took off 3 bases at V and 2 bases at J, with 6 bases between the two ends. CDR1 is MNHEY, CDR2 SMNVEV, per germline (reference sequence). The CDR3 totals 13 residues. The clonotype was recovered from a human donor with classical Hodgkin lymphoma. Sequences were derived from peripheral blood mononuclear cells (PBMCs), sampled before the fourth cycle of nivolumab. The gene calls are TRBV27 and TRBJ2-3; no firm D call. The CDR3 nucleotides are TGTGCCAGCAGTTTTGTTTTCACAGATACGCAGTATTTT. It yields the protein CASSFVFTDTQYF.